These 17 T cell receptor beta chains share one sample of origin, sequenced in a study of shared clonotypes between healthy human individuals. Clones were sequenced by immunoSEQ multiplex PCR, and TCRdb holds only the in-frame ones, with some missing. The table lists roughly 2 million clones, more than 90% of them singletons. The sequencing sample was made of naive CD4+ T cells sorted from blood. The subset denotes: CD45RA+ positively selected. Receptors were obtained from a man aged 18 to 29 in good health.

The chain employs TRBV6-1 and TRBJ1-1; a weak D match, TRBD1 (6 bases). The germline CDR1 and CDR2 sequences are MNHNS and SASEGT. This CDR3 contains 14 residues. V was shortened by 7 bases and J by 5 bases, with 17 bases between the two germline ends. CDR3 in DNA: TGTGCCAGCACCCAAGCGGGGGGCTGGACTGAAGCTTTCTTT. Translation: CASTQAGGWTEAFF.

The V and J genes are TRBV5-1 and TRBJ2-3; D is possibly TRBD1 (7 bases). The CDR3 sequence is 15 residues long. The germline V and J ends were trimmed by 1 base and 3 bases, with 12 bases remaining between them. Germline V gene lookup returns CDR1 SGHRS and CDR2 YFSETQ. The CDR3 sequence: CASSLQGGETDTQYF. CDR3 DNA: TGCGCCAGCAGCTTGCAGGGGGGCGAAACAGATACGCAGTATTTT. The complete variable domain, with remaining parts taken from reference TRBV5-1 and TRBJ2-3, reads KAGVTQTPRYLIKTRGQQVTLSCSPISGHRSVSWYQQTPGQGLQFLFEYFSETQRNKGNFPGRFSGRQFSNSRSEMNVSTLELGDSALYLCASSLQGGETDTQYFGPGTRLTVL.

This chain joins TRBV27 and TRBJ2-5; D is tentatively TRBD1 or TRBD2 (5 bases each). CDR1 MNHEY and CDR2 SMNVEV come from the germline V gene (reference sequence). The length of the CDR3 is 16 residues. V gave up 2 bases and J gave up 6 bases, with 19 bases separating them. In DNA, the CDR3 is TGTGCCAGCAGTTTAGGTCCCGGGGCAAAGGAGCAGACCCAGTACTTC. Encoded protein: CASSLGPGAKEQTQYF.

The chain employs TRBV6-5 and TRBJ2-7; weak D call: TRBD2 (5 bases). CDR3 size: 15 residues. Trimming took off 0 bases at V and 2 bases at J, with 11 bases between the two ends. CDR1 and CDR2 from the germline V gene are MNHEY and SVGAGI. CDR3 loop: CASSYSTGGPYEQYF. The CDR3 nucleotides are TGTGCCAGCAGTTACTCGACTGGCGGGCCCTACGAGCAGTACTTC.

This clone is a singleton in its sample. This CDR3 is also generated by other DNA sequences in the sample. CDR3 nucleotide sequence: TGTGCCAGTAGAGGGGGTTACGAGCAGTACTTC. It encodes CASRGGYEQYF. J is TRBJ2-7 and V is TRBV19, with a possible D match to TRBD1 (6 bases). Trimming took off 6 bases at V and 4 bases at J, with 7 bases between the two ends. CDR1 is LNHDA, CDR2 SQIVND, per germline (reference sequence). The CDR3 has 11 amino acids.

This CDR3 reads CASRHSPGAPEAFF. The CDR3 DNA is TGTGCCAGCAGGCACTCGCCGGGGGCACCTGAAGCTTTCTTT. The chain has TRBV7-3 and TRBJ1-1, with D possibly being TRBD1 (6 bases). Trimming removed 6 bases from V and 6 bases from J, with 17 bases in between. The V gene's germline CDR1 is SGHTA and CDR2 FQGTGA. This CDR3 spans 14 amino acids.

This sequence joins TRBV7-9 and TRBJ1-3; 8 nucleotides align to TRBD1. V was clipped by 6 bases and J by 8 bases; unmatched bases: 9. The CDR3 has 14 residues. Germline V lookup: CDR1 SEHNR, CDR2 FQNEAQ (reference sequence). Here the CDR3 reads CASSWQGASDTIYF. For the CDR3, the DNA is TGTGCCAGCAGTTGGCAGGGGGCGAGTGACACCATATATTTT.

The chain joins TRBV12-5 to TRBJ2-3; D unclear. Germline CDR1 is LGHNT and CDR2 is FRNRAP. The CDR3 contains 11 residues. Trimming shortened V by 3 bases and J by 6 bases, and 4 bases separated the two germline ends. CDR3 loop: CASGFSDTQYF. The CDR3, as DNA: TGTGCTAGTGGTTTTAGCGATACGCAGTATTTT.

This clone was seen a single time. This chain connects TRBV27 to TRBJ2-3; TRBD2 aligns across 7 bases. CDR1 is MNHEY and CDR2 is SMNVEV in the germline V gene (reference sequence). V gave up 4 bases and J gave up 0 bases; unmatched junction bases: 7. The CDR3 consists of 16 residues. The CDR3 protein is CASSSDRLASTDTQYF. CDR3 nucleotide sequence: TGTGCCAGCAGTTCCGACAGACTAGCTAGCACAGATACGCAGTATTTT.

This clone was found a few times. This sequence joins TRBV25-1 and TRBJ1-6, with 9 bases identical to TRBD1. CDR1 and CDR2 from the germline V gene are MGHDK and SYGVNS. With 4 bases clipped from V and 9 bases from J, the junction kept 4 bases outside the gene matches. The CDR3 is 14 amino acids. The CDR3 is CASSATGGASPLHF. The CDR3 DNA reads TGTGCCAGCAGTGCAACAGGGGGCGCTTCACCCCTCCACTTT.

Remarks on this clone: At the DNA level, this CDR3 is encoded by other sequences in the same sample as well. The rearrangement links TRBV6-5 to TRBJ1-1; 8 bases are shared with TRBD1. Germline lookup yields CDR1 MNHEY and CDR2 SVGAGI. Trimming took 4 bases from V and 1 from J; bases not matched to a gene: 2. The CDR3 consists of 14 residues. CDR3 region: CASSFDRGNTEAFF. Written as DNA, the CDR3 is TGTGCCAGCAGTTTCGACAGGGGGAACACTGAAGCTTTCTTT.

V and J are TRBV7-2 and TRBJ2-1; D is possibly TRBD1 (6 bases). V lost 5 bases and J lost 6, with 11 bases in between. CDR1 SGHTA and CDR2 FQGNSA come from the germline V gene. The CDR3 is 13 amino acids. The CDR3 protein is CASSAATGNEQFF. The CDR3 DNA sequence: TGTGCCAGCAGCGCAGCGACAGGCAATGAGCAGTTCTTC.

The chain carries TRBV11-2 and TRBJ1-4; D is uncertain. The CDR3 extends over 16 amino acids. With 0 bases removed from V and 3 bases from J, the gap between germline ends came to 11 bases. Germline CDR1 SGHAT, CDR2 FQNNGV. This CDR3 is CASSLDPSAANEKLFF. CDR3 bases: TGTGCCAGCAGCTTAGATCCCTCTGCCGCTAATGAAAAACTGTTTTTT.

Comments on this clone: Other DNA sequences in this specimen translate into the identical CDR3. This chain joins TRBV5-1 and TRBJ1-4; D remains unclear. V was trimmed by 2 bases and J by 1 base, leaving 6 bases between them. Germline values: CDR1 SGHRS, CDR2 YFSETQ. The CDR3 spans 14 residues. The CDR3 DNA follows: TGCGCCAGCAGCTTAGGAAAAACTAATGAAAAACTGTTTTTT. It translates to CASSLGKTNEKLFF.

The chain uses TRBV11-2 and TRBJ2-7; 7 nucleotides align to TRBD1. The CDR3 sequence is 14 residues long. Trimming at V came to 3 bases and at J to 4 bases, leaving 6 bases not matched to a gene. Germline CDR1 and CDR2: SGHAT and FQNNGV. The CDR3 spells CASSFVGGRYEQYF. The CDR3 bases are TGTGCCAGCAGCTTCGTAGGGGGCCGGTACGAGCAGTACTTC. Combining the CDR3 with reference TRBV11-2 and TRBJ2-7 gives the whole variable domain EAGVAQSPRYKIIEKRQSVAFWCNPISGHATLYWYQQILGQGPKLLIQFQNNGVVDDSQLPKDRFSAERLKGVDSTLKIQPAKLEDSAVYLCASSFVGGRYEQYFGPGTRLTVT.

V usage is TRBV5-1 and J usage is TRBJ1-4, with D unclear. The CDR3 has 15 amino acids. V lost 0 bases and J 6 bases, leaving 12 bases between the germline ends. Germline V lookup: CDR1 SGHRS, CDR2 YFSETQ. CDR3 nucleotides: TGCGCCAGCAGCTTGGCCCTGAGGGAGCATGAAAAACTGTTTTTT. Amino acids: CASSLALREHEKLFF.

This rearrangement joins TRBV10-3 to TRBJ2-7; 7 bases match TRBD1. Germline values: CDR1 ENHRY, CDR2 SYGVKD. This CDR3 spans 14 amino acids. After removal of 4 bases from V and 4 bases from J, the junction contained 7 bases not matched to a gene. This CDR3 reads CAISGENRGYEQYF. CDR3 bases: TGTGCCATCAGTGGGGAGAACAGGGGATACGAGCAGTACTTC.